The 12 T cell receptor beta chains below all came from one sample that was sequenced in a study of OX40 agonist ivuxolimab in advanced cancers. Using immunoSEQ multiplex PCR, the repertoire was profiled, and TCRdb retains in-frame clones only, with some absent. The table shows tens of thousands of clones, with 70% to 90% occurring only once. Sequences were derived from CD4+ or CD8+ T cells sorted from blood, sampled in a trial of the OX40 agonist ivuxolimab. All receptors derive from an adult with an advanced solid tumor such as melanoma, head and neck, liver or kidney cancer.

The chain has TRBV14 and TRBJ1-6; no firm D call. Germline CDR1 reads SGHDN; CDR2 reads FVKESK. The V end was cut by 4 bases, the J end by 0 bases, with 10 bases between. The CDR3 is 16 residues long. The CDR3 DNA sequence: TGTGCCAGCAGCCGGGCTTGGAGCTCCTATAATTCACCCCTCCACTTT. The encoded protein is CASSRAWSSYNSPLHF.

The CDR3 DNA sequence: TGCGCCAGCAGCCAAGCGGAACAGCACACCGCTAACTATGGCTACACCTTC. Amino acids: CASSQAEQHTANYGYTF. The chain employs TRBV4-1 and TRBJ1-2; D not certain. Germline V gene lookup returns CDR1 MGHRA and CDR2 YSYEKL. The CDR3 consists of 17 residues. V was pared by 1 base and J by 0 bases, with 15 bases between.

The chain is built from TRBV9 and TRBJ1-2, with D uncertain. Germline V gene data show CDR1 as SGDLS and CDR2 as YYNGEE. V lost 3 bases and J 8 bases, leaving 14 bases between the germline ends. CDR3 length: 13 amino acids. The DNA of the CDR3 is TGTGCCAGCAGCGCGGACGTTGGGTACGGCTACACCTTC. Translation: CASSADVGYGYTF.

The chain carries TRBV2 and TRBJ1-5; maybe TRBD1 (5 bases). Germline V gives CDR1 SNHLY, CDR2 FYNNEI. V was trimmed by 3 bases and J by 0 bases, leaving 18 bases between them. The CDR3 extends over 18 amino acids. CDR3 bases: TGTGCCAGCAGTGAGAACAGGTTGGGGGGTTATAGCAATCAGCCCCAGCATTTT. This sequence encodes CASSENRLGGYSNQPQHF.

There are a few counts of this clone. V and J are TRBV6-5 and TRBJ1-6, with D uncertain. CDR1 is MNHEY, CDR2 SVGAGI, per germline. Between the trimmed V and J ends, which lost 5 bases and 6 bases, there was a span of 8 bases. The CDR3 has 13 amino acids. The CDR3 coding sequence is TGTGCCAGCAGTACGGACGTTAATTCACCCCTCCACTTT. This translates into CASSTDVNSPLHF.

J is TRBJ2-5 and V is TRBV10-2; the D gene is possibly TRBD2 (7 bases). The CDR3 sequence is 15 residues long. CDR1 is WSHSY, CDR2 SAAADI, per germline. Trimming removed 2 bases from V and 7 bases from J, with 17 bases in between. CDR3 sequence reads: CASSEMRGGYGTQYF. The CDR3 bases are TGCGCCAGCAGTGAGATGAGGGGGGGTTACGGGACCCAGTACTTC.

Turning to this clone: The junction departs from germline at one end; a sequencing error may be responsible. The chain couples TRBV7-7 to TRBJ2-7; D is tentatively TRBD1 or TRBD2 (5 bases each). The CDR3 spans 14 residues. Germline CDR1 reads SSHAT; CDR2 reads FNYEAQ (reference sequence). This chain's CDR3 is CASSPGRTSTEQYF. CDR3 bases: TGTGCTAGCAGTCCGGGACGAACCTCTACCGAGCAGTACTTC.

J is TRBJ2-2 and V is TRBV6-5; D unclear. V was trimmed by 6 bases and J by 3 bases, leaving 8 bases between them. CDR3 length: 13 amino acids. The germline CDR1 and CDR2 sequences are MNHEY and SVGAGI. The chain's CDR3 is CASRPVYTGELFF. The CDR3 DNA reads TGTGCCAGCAGGCCAGTCTACACCGGGGAGCTGTTTTTT.

The rearrangement joins TRBV6-5 to TRBJ1-6; no clear D gene. CDR3 length: 15 amino acids. The germline gives CDR1 MNHEY, CDR2 SVGAGI. The germline V and J ends were trimmed by 6 bases and 0 bases, with 9 bases remaining between them. CDR3 protein: CASSGRSSYNSPLHF. The CDR3 nucleotides are TGTGCCAGCAGCGGTCGGAGCTCCTATAATTCACCCCTCCACTTT.

This clone was seen a single time. The rearrangement uses TRBV11-2 and TRBJ1-3, with 10 nucleotides matching TRBD1. Germline CDR1 and CDR2: SGHAT and FQNNGV. J gave up 7 bases and V 2 bases, and 14 bases lay outside the gene matches. CDR3 length equals 18 residues. CDR3 bases: TGTGCCAGCAGCTTACCCCAAACTGGACAGGGGGATCGGAACACCATATATTTT. It specifies CASSLPQTGQGDRNTIYF. Full variable domain (rest looked up from reference TRBV11-2 and TRBJ1-3): EAGVAQSPRYKIIEKRQSVAFWCNPISGHATLYWYQQILGQGPKLLIQFQNNGVVDDSQLPKDRFSAERLKGVDSTLKIQPAKLEDSAVYLCASSLPQTGQGDRNTIYFGEGSWLTVV.

This rearrangement joins TRBV6-4 to TRBJ2-1, with TRBD1 identical over 8 bases. Germline assignment: CDR1 MRHNA and CDR2 SNTAGT. The CDR3 extends over 15 amino acids. V lost 5 bases, J lost 7 bases, and 10 bases stayed unmatched. Here the CDR3 reads CASSRQGTDLNEQFF. The CDR3 DNA is TGTGCCAGCAGTCGACAGGGGACAGACCTAAATGAGCAGTTCTTC.

V is TRBV4-2 and J is TRBJ1-6; D unresolved. CDR1 and CDR2 (germline): LGHNA, YNFKEQ. The CDR3 has 15 amino acids. Trimming pared 0 bases from V and 10 bases from J, leaving 13 bases between. The CDR3 here is CASSQERAVRSPLHF. CDR3 in DNA: TGTGCCAGCAGCCAAGAACGGGCAGTCCGGTCACCCCTCCACTTT.